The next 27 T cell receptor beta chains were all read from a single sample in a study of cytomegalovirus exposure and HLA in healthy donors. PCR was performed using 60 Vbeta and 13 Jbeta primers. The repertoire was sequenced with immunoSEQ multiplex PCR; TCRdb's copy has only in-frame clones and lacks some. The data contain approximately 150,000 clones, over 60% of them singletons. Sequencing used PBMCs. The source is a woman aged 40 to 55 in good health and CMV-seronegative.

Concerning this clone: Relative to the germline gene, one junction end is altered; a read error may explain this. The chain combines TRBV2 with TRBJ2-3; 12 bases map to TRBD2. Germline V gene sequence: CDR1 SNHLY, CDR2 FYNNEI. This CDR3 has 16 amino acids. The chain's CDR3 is CASSDSTSGSIDTQYF. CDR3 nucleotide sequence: TGTGCCAGCAGTGATTCGACTAGCGGGAGCATAGATACGCAGTATTTT.

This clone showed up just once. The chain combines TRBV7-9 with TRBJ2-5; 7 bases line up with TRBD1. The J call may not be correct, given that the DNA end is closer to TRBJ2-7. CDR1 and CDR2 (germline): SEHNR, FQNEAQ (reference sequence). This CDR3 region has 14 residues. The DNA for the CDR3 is TGTGCCAGCAGCCTAGACAGGGCATCCTACGAGCAGTACTTC. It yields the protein CASSLDRASYEQYF.

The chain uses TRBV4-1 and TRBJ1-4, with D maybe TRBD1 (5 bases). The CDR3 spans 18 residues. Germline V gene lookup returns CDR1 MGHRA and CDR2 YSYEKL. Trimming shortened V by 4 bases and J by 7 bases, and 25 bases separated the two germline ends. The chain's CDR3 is CASSPTPWGAQNGEKLFF. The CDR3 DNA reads TGCGCCAGCAGCCCAACCCCGTGGGGCGCCCAAAATGGTGAAAAACTGTTTTTT.

CDR3 region: CASSYSLALTDTQYF. The CDR3 region has the DNA TGTGCCAGCAGTTACTCGCTAGCTCTCACAGATACGCAGTATTTT. The rearrangement joins TRBV6-5 to TRBJ2-3; D perhaps matches TRBD2 (5 bases). The CDR3 consists of 15 residues. V was clipped by 0 bases and J by 2 bases, with 9 bases between them. Germline V gene lookup returns CDR1 MNHEY and CDR2 SVGAGI.

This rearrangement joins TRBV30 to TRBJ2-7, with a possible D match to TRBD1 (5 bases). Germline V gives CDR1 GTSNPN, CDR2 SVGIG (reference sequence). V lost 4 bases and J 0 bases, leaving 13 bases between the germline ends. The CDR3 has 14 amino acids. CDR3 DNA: TGTGCCTGGATTCAGGGCCCCTACTCCTACGAGCAGTACTTC. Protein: CAWIQGPYSYEQYF. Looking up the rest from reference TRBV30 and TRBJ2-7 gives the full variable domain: SQTIHQWPATLVQPVGSPLSLECTVEGTSNPNLYWYRQAAGRGLQLLFYSVGIGQISSEVPQNLSASRPQDRQFILSSKKLLLSDSGFYLCAWIQGPYSYEQYFGPGTRLTVT.

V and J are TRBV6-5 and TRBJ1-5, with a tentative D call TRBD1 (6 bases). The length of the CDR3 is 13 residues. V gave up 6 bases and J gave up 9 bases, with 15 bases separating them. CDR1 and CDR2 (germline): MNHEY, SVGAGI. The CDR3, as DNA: TGTGCCAGCAGACTCGACAGGAACTGGCCCCAGCATTTT. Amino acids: CASRLDRNWPQHF.

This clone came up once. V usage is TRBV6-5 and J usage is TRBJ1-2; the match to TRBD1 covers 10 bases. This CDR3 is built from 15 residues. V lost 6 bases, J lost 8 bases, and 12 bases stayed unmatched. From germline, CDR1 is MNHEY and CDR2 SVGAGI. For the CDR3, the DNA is TGTGCCAGCAGCAACTCAGGACAGGGGGTATGGGGCTACACCTTC. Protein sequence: CASSNSGQGVWGYTF.

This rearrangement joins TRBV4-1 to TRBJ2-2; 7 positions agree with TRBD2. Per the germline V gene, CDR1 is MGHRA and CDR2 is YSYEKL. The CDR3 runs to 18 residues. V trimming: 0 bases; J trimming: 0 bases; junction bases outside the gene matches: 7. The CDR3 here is CASSQEEALAANTGELFF. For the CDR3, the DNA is TGCGCCAGCAGCCAAGAAGAAGCCCTAGCGGCGAACACCGGGGAGCTGTTTTTT.

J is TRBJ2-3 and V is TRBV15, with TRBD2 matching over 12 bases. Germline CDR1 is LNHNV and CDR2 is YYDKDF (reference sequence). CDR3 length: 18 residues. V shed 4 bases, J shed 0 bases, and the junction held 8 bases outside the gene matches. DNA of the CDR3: TGTGCCACCAGCATATGGACTAGCGGGGCGGATAGCACAGATACGCAGTATTTT. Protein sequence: CATSIWTSGADSTDTQYF.

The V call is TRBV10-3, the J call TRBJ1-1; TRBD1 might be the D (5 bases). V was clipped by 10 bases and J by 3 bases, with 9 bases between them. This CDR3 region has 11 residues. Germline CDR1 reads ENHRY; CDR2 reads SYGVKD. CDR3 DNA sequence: TGTGCCACCGGGGGGGACACTGAAGCTTTCTTT. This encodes CATGGDTEAFF.

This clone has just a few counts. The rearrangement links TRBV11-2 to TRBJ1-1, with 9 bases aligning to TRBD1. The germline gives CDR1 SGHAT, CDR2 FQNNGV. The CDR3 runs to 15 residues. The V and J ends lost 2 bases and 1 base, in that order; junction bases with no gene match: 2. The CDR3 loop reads CASSLWTGENTEAFF. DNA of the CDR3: TGTGCCAGCAGCTTATGGACAGGGGAGAACACTGAAGCTTTCTTT.

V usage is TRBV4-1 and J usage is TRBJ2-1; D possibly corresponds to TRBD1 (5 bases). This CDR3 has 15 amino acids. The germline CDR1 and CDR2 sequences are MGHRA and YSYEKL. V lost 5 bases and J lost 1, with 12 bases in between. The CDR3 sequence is CASSYLSGSYNEQFF. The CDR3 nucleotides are TGCGCCAGCAGCTACCTGTCAGGGTCCTACAATGAGCAGTTCTTC.

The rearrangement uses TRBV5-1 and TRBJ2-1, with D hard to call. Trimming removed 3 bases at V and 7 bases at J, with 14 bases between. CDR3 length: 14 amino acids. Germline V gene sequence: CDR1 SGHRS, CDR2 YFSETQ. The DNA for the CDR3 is TGCGCCAGCAGCTCCGACATCAGCTTGAATGAGCAGTTCTTC. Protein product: CASSSDISLNEQFF.

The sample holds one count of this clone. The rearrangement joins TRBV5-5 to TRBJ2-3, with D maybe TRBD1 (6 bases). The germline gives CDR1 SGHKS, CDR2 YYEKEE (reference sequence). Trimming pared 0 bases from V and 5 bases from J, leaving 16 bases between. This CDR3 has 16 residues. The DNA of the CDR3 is TGTGCCAGCAGCTTGGAGGGGTCAGGGGCTAAAGATACGCAGTATTTT. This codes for CASSLEGSGAKDTQYF.

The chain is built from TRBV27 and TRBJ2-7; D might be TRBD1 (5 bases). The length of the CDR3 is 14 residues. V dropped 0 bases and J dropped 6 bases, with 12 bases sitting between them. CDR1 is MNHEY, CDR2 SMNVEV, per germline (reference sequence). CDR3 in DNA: TGTGCCAGCAGTTTATCTGTTGAAAGGGGCGAGCAGTACTTC. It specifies CASSLSVERGEQYF.

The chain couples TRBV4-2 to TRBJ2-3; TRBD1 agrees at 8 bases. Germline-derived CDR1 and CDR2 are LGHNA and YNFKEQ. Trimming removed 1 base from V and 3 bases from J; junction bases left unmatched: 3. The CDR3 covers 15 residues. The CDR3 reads CASSQGTGRTDTQYF. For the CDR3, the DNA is TGTGCCAGCAGCCAAGGGACAGGGCGGACAGATACGCAGTATTTT.

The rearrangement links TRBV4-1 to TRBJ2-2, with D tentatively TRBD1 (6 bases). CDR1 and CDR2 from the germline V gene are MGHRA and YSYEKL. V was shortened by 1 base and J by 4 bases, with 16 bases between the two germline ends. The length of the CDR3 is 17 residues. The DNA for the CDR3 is TGCGCCAGCAGCCAAGCCCTGCAGGGGATTCTCACCGGGGAGCTGTTTTTT. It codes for CASSQALQGILTGELFF.

CDR3 in amino acids: CASSQAPLAGGPYEQFF. Here the CDR3 DNA reads TGCGCCAGCAGCCAAGCTCCACTAGCGGGAGGGCCTTATGAGCAGTTCTTC. The V and J genes are TRBV4-1 and TRBJ2-1; the match to TRBD2 covers 13 bases. The CDR3 runs to 17 residues. Germline loops: CDR1 MGHRA, CDR2 YSYEKL. Trimming removed 1 base from V and 8 bases from J; junction bases left unmatched: 8.

CDR3 sequence: CASSPPDSQETQYF. In nucleotides, the CDR3 is TGTGCCAGCTCACCACCGGACAGCCAAGAGACCCAGTACTTC. The V gene is TRBV18, the J gene TRBJ2-5; possibly TRBD1 for D (6 bases). Trimming shortened V by 0 bases and J by 1 base, and 6 bases separated the two germline ends. The germline V gene has CDR1 KGHSH and CDR2 LQKENI. CDR3 length: 14 residues.

The CDR3 DNA follows: TGTGCCTGGAGTGTAGGCGGAAACTCTGGAAACACCATATATTTT. It is translated as CAWSVGGNSGNTIYF. The rearrangement uses TRBV30 and TRBJ1-3; D gene unclear. Germline V lookup: CDR1 GTSNPN, CDR2 SVGIG (reference sequence). V lost 0 bases and J 0 bases, leaving 9 bases between the germline ends. CDR3 length equals 15 residues. The entire variable domain, with the rest obtained from reference TRBV30 and TRBJ1-3, is as follows: SQTIHQWPATLVQPVGSPLSLECTVEGTSNPNLYWYRQAAGRGLQLLFYSVGIGQISSEVPQNLSASRPQDRQFILSSKKLLLSDSGFYLCAWSVGGNSGNTIYFGEGSWLTVV.

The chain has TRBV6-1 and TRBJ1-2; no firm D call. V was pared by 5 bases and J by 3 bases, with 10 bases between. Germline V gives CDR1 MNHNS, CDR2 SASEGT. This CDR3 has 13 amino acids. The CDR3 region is CASSSTDDYGYTF. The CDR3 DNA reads TGTGCCAGCAGTTCTACAGATGACTATGGCTACACCTTC.

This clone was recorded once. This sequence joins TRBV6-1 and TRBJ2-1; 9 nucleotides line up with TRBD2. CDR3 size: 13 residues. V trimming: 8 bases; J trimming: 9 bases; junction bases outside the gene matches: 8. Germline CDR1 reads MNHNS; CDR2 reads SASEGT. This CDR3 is CASRWTSVGEQFF. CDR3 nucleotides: TGTGCCAGCCGCTGGACTAGCGTAGGTGAGCAGTTCTTC.

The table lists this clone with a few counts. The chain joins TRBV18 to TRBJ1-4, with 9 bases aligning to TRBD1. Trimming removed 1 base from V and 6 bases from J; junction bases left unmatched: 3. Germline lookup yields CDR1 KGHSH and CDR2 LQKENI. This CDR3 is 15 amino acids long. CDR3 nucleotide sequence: TGTGCCAGCTCACCACAACAGGGGGCGGATGAAAAACTGTTTTTT. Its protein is CASSPQQGADEKLFF.

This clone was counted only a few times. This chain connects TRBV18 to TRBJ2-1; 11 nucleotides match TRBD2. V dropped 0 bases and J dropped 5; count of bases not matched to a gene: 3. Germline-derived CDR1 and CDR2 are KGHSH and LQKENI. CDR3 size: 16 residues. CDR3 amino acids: CASSPPGTSGHNEQFF. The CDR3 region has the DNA TGTGCCAGCTCACCACCCGGGACTAGCGGACACAATGAGCAGTTCTTC.

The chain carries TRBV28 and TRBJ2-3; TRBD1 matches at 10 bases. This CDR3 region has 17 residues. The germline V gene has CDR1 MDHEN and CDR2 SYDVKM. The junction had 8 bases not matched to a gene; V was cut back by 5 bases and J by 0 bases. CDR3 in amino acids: CASSPQTGGISTDTQYF. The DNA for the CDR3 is TGTGCCAGCAGTCCTCAGACAGGGGGCATTAGCACAGATACGCAGTATTTT.

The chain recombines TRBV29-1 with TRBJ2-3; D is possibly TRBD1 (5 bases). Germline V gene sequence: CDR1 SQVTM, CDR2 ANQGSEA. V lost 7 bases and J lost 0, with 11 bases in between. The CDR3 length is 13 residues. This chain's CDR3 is CSARQGSTDTQYF. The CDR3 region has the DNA TGCAGCGCCCGTCAGGGAAGCACAGATACGCAGTATTTT.

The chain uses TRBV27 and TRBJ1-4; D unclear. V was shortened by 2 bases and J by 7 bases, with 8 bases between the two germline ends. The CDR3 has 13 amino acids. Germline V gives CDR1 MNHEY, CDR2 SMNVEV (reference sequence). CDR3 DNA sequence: TGTGCCAGCAGTTTAAATATCGGTGAAAAACTGTTTTTT. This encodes CASSLNIGEKLFF.